This T cell receptor beta chain was captured in a study of blood T cells in healthy people across ages. General observations from the study: Per million T cells, TCR beta diversity dropped roughly linearly as age increased. Relative to aged donors, long-lived donors carried more naive CD4+ cells and displayed higher diversity. The diversity estimates, figures obtained from one million T cells, were considered underestimates.

This CDR3 is 13 amino acids long. Looked up from germline, CDR1 is SEHNR and CDR2 is FQNEAQ (reference sequence). Primed by a sample-barcoded 5' primer and a J-beta primer mix, a second PCR proceeded for about 6 to 11 cycles. MiXCR, applied by TCRdb to the 5' RACE reads, yields one record per CDR3 protein. This table has fewer than 800,000 distinct CDR3 sequences, roughly 30% appearing once. To note about this clonotype: Its cognate antigen is unknown.

This receptor was obtained from an elderly woman in good health. The rearrangement uses TRBV7-9 and TRBJ2-5; no firm D call. Matching the DNA end better, TRBJ2-7 makes the J call doubtful. Material: blood. CDR3: CASSHEEFYEQYF. The CDR3 DNA reads as TGTGCCAGCAGCCACGAGGAATTTTACGAGCAGTACTTC.